Each of the 27 T cell receptor beta chains below was sequenced from the same sample in a study of identical twins. TCRdb reanalysed the 5' RACE reads using MiXCR and keeps one entry per CDR3 protein. The sample includes under 300,000 distinct CDR3 sequences, roughly 13% of them seen just once. These data also formed part of another study, on yellow fever vaccine responses in identical twins.

The sample taken for sequencing was memory (CD45RO+) T cells sorted from blood. All receptors come from a woman between 18 and 30 years old in good health.

The table lists this clonotype with many counts. The rearrangement links TRBV27 to TRBJ2-5; 7 nucleotides agree with TRBD1. Looked up from germline, CDR1 is MNHEY and CDR2 is SMNVEV (reference sequence). Losses at the gene ends were 2 bases for V and 6 bases for J; bases not matched to a gene: 15. The CDR3 is 17 amino acids. CDR3 amino acids: CASSLLGGFRGKKTQYF. Here the CDR3 DNA reads TGTGCCAGCAGTTTACTTGGTGGGTTCAGGGGGAAAAAGACCCAGTACTTC.

This chain joins TRBV7-2 and TRBJ2-7; TRBD2 aligns across 7 bases. V was clipped by 5 bases and J by 4 bases; unmatched bases: 11. This CDR3 has 15 amino acids. CDR1 is SGHTA and CDR2 is FQGNSA in the germline V gene. In nucleotides, the CDR3 is TGTGCCAGCAGCCCCGCCCGCCGGCGGGGGTACGAGCAGTACTTC. It translates to CASSPARRRGYEQYF.

This clonotype was seen repeatedly, ten times or more. The CDR3 sequence: CASSHGANTEAFF. The CDR3 DNA is TGTGCCAGCAGCCACGGGGCGAACACTGAAGCTTTCTTT. The gene calls are TRBV7-2 and TRBJ1-1; maybe TRBD1 (5 bases). In germline, CDR1 is SGHTA, CDR2 FQGNSA. The CDR3 is 13 amino acids. V lost 5 bases, J lost 1 base, and 8 bases lay in between.

This CDR3 is CASSSPSRDRHTDTQYF. The CDR3 DNA is TGTGCCAGCAGTTCGCCATCCCGGGACAGACACACAGATACGCAGTATTTT. The V and J genes are TRBV7-8 and TRBJ2-3; 7 bases align to TRBD1. Trimming removed 6 bases from V and 2 bases from J; junction bases left unmatched: 14. This CDR3 is built from 17 residues. Looked up from germline, CDR1 is SGHVS and CDR2 is FQNEAQ. Filled out from reference TRBV7-8 and TRBJ2-3, the complete variable domain reads GAGVSQSPRYKVAKRGQDVALRCDPISGHVSLFWYQQALGQGPEFLTYFQNEAQLDKSGLPSDRFFAERPEGSVSTLKIQRTQQEDSAVYLCASSSPSRDRHTDTQYFGPGTRLTVL.

In this sample, this clonotype turned up a few times. The V call is TRBV7-2, the J call TRBJ1-1; TRBD1 might be the D (5 bases). Deletions cut 5 bases from V and 5 bases from J, with 18 bases between. Germline CDR1 is SGHTA and CDR2 is FQGNSA. The CDR3 is 15 amino acids. Here the CDR3 reads CASSIGGEGLTEAFF. The DNA of the CDR3 is TGTGCCAGCAGCATCGGCGGTGAGGGGCTGACTGAAGCTTTCTTT. The variable domain in full, with the rest retrieved from reference TRBV7-2 and TRBJ1-1, is GAGVSQSPSNKVTEKGKDVELRCDPISGHTALYWYRQSLGQGLEFLIYFQGNSAPDKSGLPSDRFSAERTGGSVSTLTIQRTQQEDSAVYLCASSIGGEGLTEAFFGQGTRLTVV.

The DNA of the CDR3 is TGTGCCAGCAGCTCTCTTTTCGGGGGTCCCTACGAGCAGTACTTC. Translated: CASSSLFGGPYEQYF. This chain links TRBV7-2 with TRBJ2-7; perhaps TRBD2 as D (6 bases). The germline gives CDR1 SGHTA, CDR2 FQGNSA. The CDR3 runs 15 residues. V lost 4 bases to trimming and J lost 2 bases, with 15 bases between them.

The table lists this clonotype with many counts. The chain recombines TRBV2 with TRBJ2-3; D might be TRBD1 or TRBD2, each matching 5 bases. The V and J ends lost 7 bases and 1 base respectively, with 18 bases between them. Looked up from germline, CDR1 is SNHLY and CDR2 is FYNNEI. The length of the CDR3 is 16 residues. The CDR3 reads CASKFFGGSGTDTQYF. The CDR3 DNA sequence: TGTGCCAGCAAGTTTTTTGGGGGAAGTGGCACAGATACGCAGTATTTT.

This clonotype has more than one count but fewer than ten. The V call is TRBV6-4, the J call TRBJ2-2; D gene uncertain. There are 15 residues in the CDR3. The V end was cut by 0 bases, the J end by 1 base, with 6 bases between. Germline V gene lookup returns CDR1 MRHNA and CDR2 SNTAGT. The CDR3: CASSDSPGNTGELFF. The CDR3 DNA follows: TGTGCCAGCAGTGACTCCCCGGGGAACACCGGGGAGCTGTTTTTT.

This clonotype has only a few counts. The chain uses TRBV7-2 and TRBJ2-7; D call uncertain. This CDR3 is built from 13 residues. Between the trimmed V and J ends, which lost 6 bases and 1 base, there was a span of 10 bases. CDR1 and CDR2 (germline): SGHTA, FQGNSA. The CDR3 loop is CASSHGPSYEQYF. The CDR3 DNA follows: TGTGCCAGCAGTCATGGGCCATCCTACGAGCAGTACTTC.

The CDR3 DNA reads as TGTGCCAGTAGTATAAGGGGGGCGTCCTACGAGCAGTACTTC. Protein: CASSIRGASYEQYF. The rearrangement links TRBV19 to TRBJ2-7; tentatively, D is TRBD1 or TRBD2 (6 bases each). Deletions cut 2 bases from V and 1 base from J, with 9 bases between. This CDR3 has 14 amino acids. Germline-derived CDR1 and CDR2 are LNHDA and SQIVND (reference sequence). Full variable domain (remainder filled in from reference TRBV19 and TRBJ2-7): DGGITQSPKYLFRKEGQNVTLSCEQNLNHDAMYWYRQDPGQGLRLIYYSQIVNDFQKGDIAEGYSVSREKKESFPLTVTSAQKNPTAFYLCASSIRGASYEQYFGPGTRLTVT.

The rearrangement links TRBV12-3 or TRBV12-4 to TRBJ1-5; D call uncertain. The CDR3 spans 14 residues. Trimming cost V 3 bases and J 4 bases, with 10 bases left between them. As DNA, the CDR3 is TGTGCCAGCAGTTTGGCCGGAATTAATCAGCCCCAGCATTTT. It encodes CASSLAGINQPQHF.

The chain links TRBV7-9 to TRBJ1-1; unclear D gene. V was cut by 7 bases and J by 0 bases, with 9 bases left in between. The CDR3 consists of 13 residues. The germline V gene has CDR1 SEHNR and CDR2 FQNEAQ (reference sequence). The CDR3 bases are TGTGCCAGCACCCTTATCATGAACACTGAAGCTTTCTTT. Encoded protein: CASTLIMNTEAFF.

This rearrangement joins TRBV20-1 to TRBJ2-1; TRBD2 aligns across 8 bases. There are 17 residues in the CDR3. The germline V gene has CDR1 DFQATT and CDR2 SNEGSKA (reference sequence). Trimming at V came to 0 bases and at J to 0 bases, leaving 7 bases not matched to a gene. The DNA for the CDR3 is TGCAGTGCTAGAGATGGAAGCGGGGGCCCCTCCTACAATGAGCAGTTCTTC. This sequence encodes CSARDGSGGPSYNEQFF.

In this sample, this clonotype turned up a few times. J is TRBJ2-1 and V is TRBV7-3; D ambiguous. Trimming took off 1 base at V and 4 bases at J, with 11 bases between the two ends. The CDR3 loop spans 15 amino acids. Germline assignment: CDR1 SGHTA and CDR2 FQGTGA. CDR3 sequence reads: CASSLSVGVYNEQFF. The CDR3 DNA follows: TGTGCCAGCAGCTTAAGCGTTGGGGTTTACAATGAGCAGTTCTTC.

This clonotype was recorded a few times. The chain couples TRBV18 to TRBJ2-7; 10 bases align to TRBD1. The CDR3 is 20 residues long. V dropped 6 bases and J dropped 2; count of bases not matched to a gene: 22. The germline CDR1 and CDR2 sequences are KGHSH and LQKENI. CDR3 region: CASSHLAGTGVGRFPYEQYF. CDR3 in DNA: TGTGCCAGCTCCCACCTTGCCGGGACAGGGGTCGGAAGGTTTCCCTACGAGCAGTACTTC.

Only a few counts were recorded for this clonotype. The CDR3 DNA sequence: TGTGCCAGCAGCTTAAGGGCTAGCGGGGTCGGTTCCTACAATGAGCAGTTCTTC. Translated: CASSLRASGVGSYNEQFF. This chain uses TRBV7-3 with TRBJ2-1; 9 bases are shared with TRBD2. Germline CDR1 is SGHTA and CDR2 is FQGTGA. This CDR3 has 18 amino acids. The ends lost 1 base at V and 1 base at J; junction bases unmatched: 8.

The CDR3 DNA sequence: TGTGCCAGCAGCCGACCGAGCACAGATACGCAGTATTTT. This codes for CASSRPSTDTQYF. The chain carries TRBV7-2 and TRBJ2-3; D ambiguous. The germline V gene has CDR1 SGHTA and CDR2 FQGNSA. There are 13 residues in the CDR3. V was trimmed by 5 bases and J by 0 bases, leaving 6 bases between them.

This chain joins TRBV20-1 and TRBJ2-7; the D gene is possibly TRBD2 (6 bases). Germline V gene data show CDR1 as DFQATT and CDR2 as SNEGSKA (reference sequence). The CDR3 consists of 13 residues. Trimming left V 5 bases short and J 4 bases short, with 15 bases between. CDR3 sequence reads: CSAARGSGYEQYF. The CDR3 DNA sequence: TGCAGTGCTGCGCGGGGAAGCGGTTACGAGCAGTACTTC.

This clonotype has a count of ten or more. This chain uses TRBV12-3 or TRBV12-4 with TRBJ1-4; TRBD1 might be the D (5 bases). The ends were cut back, 2 bases at V and 6 bases at J, with 10 bases in the middle. CDR3 size: 14 residues. The CDR3 DNA is TGTGCCAGCAGTTTATATGGGACGGATGAAAAACTGTTTTTT. This sequence encodes CASSLYGTDEKLFF.

The V gene is TRBV3-1, the J gene TRBJ1-5; TRBD1 might be the D (6 bases). The CDR3 runs 14 residues. CDR1 and CDR2 from the germline V gene are LGHDT and YNNKEL (reference sequence). Trimming left V 2 bases short and J 7 bases short, with 12 bases between. Written as DNA, the CDR3 is TGTGCCAGCAGCCAATCAGGGGAGGGCCAGCCCCAGCATTTT. It encodes CASSQSGEGQPQHF.

This clonotype showed up many times. V usage is TRBV9 and J usage is TRBJ2-2, with 12 positions matching TRBD2. The ends lost 6 bases at V and 7 bases at J; junction bases unmatched: 4. The length of the CDR3 is 14 residues. Germline V gene lookup returns CDR1 SGDLS and CDR2 YYNGEE. The CDR3 DNA follows: TGTGCCAGCACCCTAGCGGGAGGGATCGGGGAGCTGTTTTTT. Translating gives CASTLAGGIGELFF.

This chain uses TRBV2 with TRBJ2-5; D may be TRBD2 (6 bases). The V end was cut by 6 bases, the J end by 4 bases, with 12 bases between. The germline V gene has CDR1 SNHLY and CDR2 FYNNEI. CDR3 length: 13 amino acids. The chain's CDR3 is CASRGDWGETQYF. In nucleotides, the CDR3 is TGTGCCAGCAGGGGGGACTGGGGAGAGACCCAGTACTTC.

The J gene is TRBJ2-7, the V gene TRBV2; 10 nucleotides match TRBD2. From germline, CDR1 is SNHLY and CDR2 FYNNEI. The V gene end was trimmed by 5 bases and the J gene end by 5 bases; junction bases not matched to a gene: 9. The length of the CDR3 is 15 residues. The CDR3 DNA reads TGTGCCAGCAGTCGGGAGCGGGGGGGCCGGGACGAGCAGTACTTC. This encodes CASSRERGGRDEQYF.

This clonotype was found once. This chain joins TRBV3-1 and TRBJ2-7; no clear D. The germline CDR1 and CDR2 sequences are LGHDT and YNNKEL (reference sequence). The V end was cut by 0 bases, the J end by 2 bases, with 14 bases between. CDR3 size: 16 residues. CDR3 sequence: CASSQDSTYRTYEQYF. CDR3 nucleotide sequence: TGTGCCAGCAGCCAAGATTCAACCTATCGCACCTACGAGCAGTACTTC.

The V and J genes are TRBV7-9 and TRBJ2-1, with 7 bases lining up with TRBD1. V trimming: 2 bases; J trimming: 2 bases; junction bases outside the gene matches: 3. The CDR3 is made up of 15 amino acids. Germline V lookup: CDR1 SEHNR, CDR2 FQNEAQ (reference sequence). CDR3 protein: CASSLRDSPYNEQFF. DNA of the CDR3: TGTGCCAGCAGCTTAAGGGACAGCCCCTACAATGAGCAGTTCTTC. The whole variable domain, remainder taken from reference TRBV7-9 and TRBJ2-1, is DTGVSQNPRHKITKRGQNVTFRCDPISEHNRLYWYRQTLGQGPEFLTYFQNEAQLEKSRLLSDRFSAERPKGSFSTLEIQRTEQGDSAMYLCASSLRDSPYNEQFFGPGTRLTVL.

The J gene is TRBJ1-4, the V gene TRBV18; tentative D call: TRBD1 (5 bases). CDR1 and CDR2 (germline): KGHSH, LQKENI. The germline V and J ends were trimmed by 5 bases and 8 bases, with 12 bases remaining between them. This CDR3 spans 13 amino acids. Here the CDR3 DNA reads TGTGCCAGCTCATCCCAGGGTTACGAAAAACTGTTTTTT. This gives the protein CASSSQGYEKLFF.

The chain couples TRBV5-1 to TRBJ1-2; D may be TRBD1 (5 bases). V was trimmed by 0 bases and J by 4 bases, leaving 13 bases between them. Looked up from germline, CDR1 is SGHRS and CDR2 is YFSETQ. The CDR3 runs to 15 residues. The CDR3 is CASSLDGTAFYGYTF. DNA for the CDR3: TGCGCCAGCAGCTTGGATGGGACGGCATTCTATGGCTACACCTTC.